This entry concerns a single T cell receptor beta chain. These data originate in a study of T cell changes during pregnancy in multiple sclerosis. The length of the CDR3 is 13 residues. Germline lookup yields CDR1 WSHSY and CDR2 SAAADI. V was trimmed by 7 bases and J by 0 bases, leaving 6 bases between them. Some clones are missing from TCRdb's copy, which holds only in-frame ones; the method was immunoSEQ multiplex PCR. The sample contains about 92,000 clones, about 93% of which appear only once. The TCR originated in a female donor with multiple sclerosis, enrolled in a pregnancy study. The rearrangement joins TRBV10-2 to TRBJ1-4; D remains ambiguous. The starting material was peripheral blood, obtained in the first trimester of pregnancy. CDR3 region: CASTRATNEKLFF. The CDR3 DNA sequence: TGCGCCAGCACCCGGGCAACTAATGAAAAACTGTTTTTT.